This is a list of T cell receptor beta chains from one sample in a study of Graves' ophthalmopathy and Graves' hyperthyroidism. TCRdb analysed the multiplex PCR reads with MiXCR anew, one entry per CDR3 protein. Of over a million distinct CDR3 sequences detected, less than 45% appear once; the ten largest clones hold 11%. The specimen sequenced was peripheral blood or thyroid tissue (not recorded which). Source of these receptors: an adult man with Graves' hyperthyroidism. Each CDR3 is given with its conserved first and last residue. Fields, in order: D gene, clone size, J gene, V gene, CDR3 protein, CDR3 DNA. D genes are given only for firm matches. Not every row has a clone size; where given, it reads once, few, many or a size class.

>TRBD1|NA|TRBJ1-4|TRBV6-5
CASSDDRVGEKLFF
TGTGCCAGCAGTGACGACAGGGTCGGTGAAAAACTGTTTTTT
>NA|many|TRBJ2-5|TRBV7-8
CASSPNLGQGETQYF
TGTGCCAGCAGCCCAAATCTAGGGCAGGGAGAGACCCAGTACTTC
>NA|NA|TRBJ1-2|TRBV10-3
CAISEKGGGGYTF
TGTGCCATCAGTGAGAAGGGGGGCGGTGGCTACACCTTC
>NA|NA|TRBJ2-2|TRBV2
CASSERQGPGGELFF
TGTGCCAGCAGTGAAAGGCAGGGGCCGGGCGGGGAGCTGTTTTTT
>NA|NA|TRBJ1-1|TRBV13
CASSFPDPPFEAFF
TGTGCCAGCAGCTTCCCCGACCCTCCTTTTGAAGCTTTCTTT
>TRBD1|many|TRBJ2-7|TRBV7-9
CASSPVSGQGASYEQYF
TGTGCCAGCAGCCCTGTGTCGGGACAGGGGGCATCCTACGAGCAGTACTTC
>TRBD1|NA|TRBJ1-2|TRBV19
CASREIQGARGYTF
TGTGCCAGTAGAGAGATACAGGGGGCTCGTGGCTACACCTTC
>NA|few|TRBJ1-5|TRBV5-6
CASSLLTENQPQHF
TGTGCCAGCAGCCTTCTAACGGAAAATCAGCCCCAGCATTTT
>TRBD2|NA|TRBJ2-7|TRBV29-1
CSVVRGGAYEQYF
TGCAGCGTGGTCCGGGGGGGAGCCTACGAGCAGTACTTC
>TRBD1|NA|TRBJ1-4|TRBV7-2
CASSQDRIF
TGTGCCAGCAGCCAGGACAGGATTTTT
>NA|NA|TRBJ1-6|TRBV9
CASSVGGGHSPLHF
TGTGCCAGCAGCGTAGGAGGGGGACATTCACCCCTCCACTTT
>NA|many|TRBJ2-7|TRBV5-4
CASSLAGSGYEQYF
TGTGCCAGCAGCTTGGCAGGGAGTGGGTACGAGCAGTACTTC
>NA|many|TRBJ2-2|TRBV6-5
CASSYAGRELFF
TGTGCCAGCAGTTACGCCGGCAGGGAGCTGTTTTTT
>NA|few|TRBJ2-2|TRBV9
CARANTGELFF
TGTGCCAGAGCGAACACCGGGGAGCTGTTTTTT
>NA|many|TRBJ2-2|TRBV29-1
CSVSGHSTGTGELFF
TGCAGCGTTTCGGGACACTCAACCGGGACCGGGGAGCTGTTTTTT
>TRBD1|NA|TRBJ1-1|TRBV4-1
CASSQEGETGGWRTEAFF
TGCGCCAGCAGCCAAGAGGGGGAGACAGGGGGCTGGAGGACTGAAGCTTTCTTT
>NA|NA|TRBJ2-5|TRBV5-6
CASSFLSGDKETQYF
TGTGCCAGCAGCTTCCTCAGCGGAGACAAAGAGACCCAGTACTTC